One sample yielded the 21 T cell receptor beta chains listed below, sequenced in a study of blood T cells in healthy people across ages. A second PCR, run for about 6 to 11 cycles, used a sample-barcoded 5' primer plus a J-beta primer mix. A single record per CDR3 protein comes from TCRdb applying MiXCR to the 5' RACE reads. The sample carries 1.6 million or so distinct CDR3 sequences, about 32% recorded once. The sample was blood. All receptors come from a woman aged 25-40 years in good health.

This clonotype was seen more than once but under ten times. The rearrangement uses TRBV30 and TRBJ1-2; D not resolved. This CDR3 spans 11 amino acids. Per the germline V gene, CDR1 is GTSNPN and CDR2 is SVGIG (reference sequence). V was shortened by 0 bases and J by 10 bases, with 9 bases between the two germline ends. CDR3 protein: CAWSVADLYTF. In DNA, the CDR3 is TGTGCCTGGAGTGTGGCAGACCTCTACACCTTC. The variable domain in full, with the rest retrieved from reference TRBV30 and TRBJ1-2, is SQTIHQWPATLVQPVGSPLSLECTVEGTSNPNLYWYRQAAGRGLQLLFYSVGIGQISSEVPQNLSASRPQDRQFILSSKKLLLSDSGFYLCAWSVADLYTFGSGTRLTVV.

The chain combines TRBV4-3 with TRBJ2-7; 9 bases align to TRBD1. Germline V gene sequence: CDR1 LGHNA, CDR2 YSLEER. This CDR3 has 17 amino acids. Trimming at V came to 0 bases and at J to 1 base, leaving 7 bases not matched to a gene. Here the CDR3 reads CASSQDQFGQGSYEQYF. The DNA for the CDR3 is TGCGCCAGCAGCCAAGATCAATTTGGACAGGGGTCCTACGAGCAGTACTTC.

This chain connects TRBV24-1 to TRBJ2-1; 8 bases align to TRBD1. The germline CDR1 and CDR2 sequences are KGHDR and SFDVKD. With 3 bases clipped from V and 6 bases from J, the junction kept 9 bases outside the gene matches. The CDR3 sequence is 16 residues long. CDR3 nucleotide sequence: TGTGCCACCAGTGATCCCGGGACAGGTGGCCCCAATGAGCAGTTCTTC. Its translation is CATSDPGTGGPNEQFF.

In nucleotides, the CDR3 is TGTGCCAGCAGCTTTTCGGAGCCATTTAACTATGGCTACACCTTC. Translation gives CASSFSEPFNYGYTF. The genes are TRBV6-6 and TRBJ1-2; D is uncertain. CDR1 MNHNY and CDR2 SVGAGI come from the germline V gene (reference sequence). The CDR3 has 15 residues. V gave up 6 bases and J gave up 1 base, with 15 bases separating them.

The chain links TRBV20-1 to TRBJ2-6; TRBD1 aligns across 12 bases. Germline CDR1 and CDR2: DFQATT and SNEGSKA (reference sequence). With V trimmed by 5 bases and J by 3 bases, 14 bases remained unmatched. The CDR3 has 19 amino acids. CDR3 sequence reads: CSAQSRVGQGALGANVLTF. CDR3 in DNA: TGCAGTGCTCAATCCCGCGTGGGACAGGGGGCGCTTGGGGCCAACGTCCTGACTTTC.

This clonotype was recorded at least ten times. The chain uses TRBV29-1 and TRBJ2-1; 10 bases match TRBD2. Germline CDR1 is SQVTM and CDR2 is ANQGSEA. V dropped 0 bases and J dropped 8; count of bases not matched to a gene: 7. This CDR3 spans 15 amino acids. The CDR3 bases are TGCAGCGTTGAAGATGGGCGACTAGCGGGCTATGAGCAGTTCTTC. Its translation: CSVEDGRLAGYEQFF.

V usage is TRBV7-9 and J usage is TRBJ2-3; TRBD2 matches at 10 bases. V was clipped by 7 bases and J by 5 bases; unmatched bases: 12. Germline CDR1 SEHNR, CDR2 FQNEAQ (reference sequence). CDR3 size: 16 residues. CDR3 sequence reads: CASTSSTSGAGDTQYF. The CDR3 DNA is TGTGCCAGCACCTCCTCAACTAGCGGGGCGGGAGATACGCAGTATTTT.

Here the CDR3 DNA reads TGCGCCAGCAGCGTCCTAGACAGGAACTACGAGCAGTACTTC. This codes for CASSVLDRNYEQYF. This rearrangement joins TRBV5-1 to TRBJ2-7, with a weak D call TRBD1 (6 bases). V was cut by 4 bases and J by 3 bases, with 14 bases left in between. Per the germline V gene, CDR1 is SGHRS and CDR2 is YFSETQ. The CDR3 has 14 residues.

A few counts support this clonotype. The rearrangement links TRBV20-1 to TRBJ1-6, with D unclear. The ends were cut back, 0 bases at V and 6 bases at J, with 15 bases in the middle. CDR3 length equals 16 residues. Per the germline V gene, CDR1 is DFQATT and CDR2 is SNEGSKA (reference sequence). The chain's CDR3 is CSARDWEGQSNSPLHF. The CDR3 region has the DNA TGCAGTGCTAGAGATTGGGAAGGGCAGAGTAATTCACCCCTCCACTTT.

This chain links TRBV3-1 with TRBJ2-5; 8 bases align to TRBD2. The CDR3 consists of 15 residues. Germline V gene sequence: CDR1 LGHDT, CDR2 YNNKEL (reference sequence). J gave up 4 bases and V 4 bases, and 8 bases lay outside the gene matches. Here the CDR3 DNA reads TGTGCCAGCAGCCCGACGGGGCGGGGGGTAGAGACCCAGTACTTC. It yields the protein CASSPTGRGVETQYF.

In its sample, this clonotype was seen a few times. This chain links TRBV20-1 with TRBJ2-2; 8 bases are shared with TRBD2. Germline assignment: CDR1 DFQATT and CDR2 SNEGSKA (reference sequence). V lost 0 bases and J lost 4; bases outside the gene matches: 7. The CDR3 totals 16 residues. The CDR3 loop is CSARDPGTRGTGELFF. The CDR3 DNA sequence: TGCAGTGCTAGAGATCCTGGGACTAGAGGCACCGGGGAGCTGTTTTTT.

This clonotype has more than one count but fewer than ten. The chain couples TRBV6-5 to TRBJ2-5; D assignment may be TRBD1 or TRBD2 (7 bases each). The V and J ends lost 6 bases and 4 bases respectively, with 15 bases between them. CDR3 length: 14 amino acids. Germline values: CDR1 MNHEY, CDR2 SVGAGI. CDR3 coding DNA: TGTGCCAGCAGGCGACAGGGCGGGAGAGAGACCCAGTACTTC. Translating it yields CASRRQGGRETQYF.

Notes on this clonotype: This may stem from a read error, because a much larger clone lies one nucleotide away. The CDR3 nucleotides are TGTGCCGTCAGTGATTCCAAAAACATTCAGTACTTC. Residues: CAVSDSKNIQYF. The chain has TRBV10-3 and TRBJ2-7, with D hard to call. TRBJ2-4 matches the DNA end more closely, so the J call is doubtful. This CDR3 spans 12 amino acids. CDR1 is ENHRY, CDR2 SYGVKD, per germline.

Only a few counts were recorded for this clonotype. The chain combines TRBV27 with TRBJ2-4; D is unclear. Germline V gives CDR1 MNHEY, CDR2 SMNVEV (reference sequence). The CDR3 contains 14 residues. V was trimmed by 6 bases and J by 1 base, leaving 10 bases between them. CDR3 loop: CASSPLGAKNIQYF. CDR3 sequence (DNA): TGTGCCAGCAGCCCTCTCGGGGCCAAAAACATTCAGTACTTC.

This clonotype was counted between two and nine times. CDR3 in amino acids: CASRNRGRAMETQYF. The CDR3, as DNA: TGTGCCAGCCGGAATCGCGGGAGGGCCATGGAGACCCAGTACTTC. The V gene is TRBV27, the J gene TRBJ2-5; 9 bases match TRBD2. The CDR3 covers 15 residues. Losses at the gene ends were 8 bases for V and 5 bases for J; bases not matched to a gene: 12. CDR1 and CDR2 (germline): MNHEY, SMNVEV (reference sequence).

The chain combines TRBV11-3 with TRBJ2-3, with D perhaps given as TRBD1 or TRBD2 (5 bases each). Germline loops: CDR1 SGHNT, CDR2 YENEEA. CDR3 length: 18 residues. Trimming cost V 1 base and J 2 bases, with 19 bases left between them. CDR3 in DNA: TGTGCCAGCAGCTTAGGGGTCCGCACGGGGCTAAACACAGATACGCAGTATTTT. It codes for CASSLGVRTGLNTDTQYF. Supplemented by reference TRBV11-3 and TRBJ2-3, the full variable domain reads EAGVVQSPRYKIIEKKQPVAFWCNPISGHNTLYWYLQNLGQGPELLIRYENEEAVDDSQLPKDRFSAERLKGVDSTLKIQPAELGDSAVYLCASSLGVRTGLNTDTQYFGPGTRLTVL.

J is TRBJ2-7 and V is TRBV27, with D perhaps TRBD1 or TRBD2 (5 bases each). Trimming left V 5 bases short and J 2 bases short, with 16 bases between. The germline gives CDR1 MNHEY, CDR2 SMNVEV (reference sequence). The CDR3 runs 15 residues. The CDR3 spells CASSPRGAETYEQYF. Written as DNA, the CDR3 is TGTGCCAGCAGTCCCCGAGGGGCGGAGACCTACGAGCAGTACTTC.

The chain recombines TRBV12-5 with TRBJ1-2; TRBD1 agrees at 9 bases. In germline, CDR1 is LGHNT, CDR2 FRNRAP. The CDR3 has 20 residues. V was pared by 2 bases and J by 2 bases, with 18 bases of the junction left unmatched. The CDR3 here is CASGLLRNGTGNFYNYGYTF. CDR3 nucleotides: TGTGCTAGTGGTTTGCTTAGAAACGGGACAGGGAACTTTTACAACTATGGCTACACCTTC.

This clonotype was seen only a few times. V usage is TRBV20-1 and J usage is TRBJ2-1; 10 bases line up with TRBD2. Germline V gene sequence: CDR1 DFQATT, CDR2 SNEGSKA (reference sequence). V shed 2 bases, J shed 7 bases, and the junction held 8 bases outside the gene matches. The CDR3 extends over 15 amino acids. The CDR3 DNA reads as TGCAGTGCTAGATCGACCGGGACTAGCGCGAATGAGCAGTTCTTC. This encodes CSARSTGTSANEQFF.

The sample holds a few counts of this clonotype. DNA of the CDR3: TGTGCCAGCAGCCGGACAGTCGGGGAGCTGTTTTTT. Residues: CASSRTVGELFF. J is TRBJ2-2 and V is TRBV11-2; weak D call: TRBD1 (6 bases). The germline CDR1 and CDR2 sequences are SGHAT and FQNNGV. V dropped 5 bases and J dropped 7 bases, with 8 bases sitting between them. The CDR3 spans 12 residues.

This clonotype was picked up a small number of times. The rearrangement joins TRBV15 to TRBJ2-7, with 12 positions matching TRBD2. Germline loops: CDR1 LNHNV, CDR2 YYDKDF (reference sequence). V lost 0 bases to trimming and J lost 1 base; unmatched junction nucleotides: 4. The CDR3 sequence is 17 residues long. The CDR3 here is CATSRDLAGGISYEQYF. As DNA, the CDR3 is TGTGCCACCAGCAGAGATCTAGCGGGAGGGATTTCCTACGAGCAGTACTTC.